A selection of T cell receptor beta chains follows, all from one sample in a study of T cell repertoires in cytomegalovirus infection. MiXCR, run by TCRdb on the reads, gives a single entry per CDR3 protein. This sample carries roughly 730,000 distinct CDR3 sequences, 30% to 40% of them seen once, and the ten largest clones take approximately 18%. Their recognized antigens are unknown. Sequenced here: cultured PBMCs, sampled from culture after CMV antigen stimulation. These receptor sequences come from a human donor in good health (CMV status not recorded). Some clones in this sample may be carry-over from other donors' samples. CDR3s include the opening cysteine and the closing phenylalanine or tryptophan. Fields, in order: CDR3 length, V gene, clone size, J gene, D gene, CDR3 DNA, CDR3 protein. A D gene is named only where the DNA matches it firmly. Rows may omit the clone size; those that give it use once, few, many or a size class.

CDR3 length: 16
V gene: TRBV7-6
clone size: few
J gene: TRBJ2-7
D gene: TRBD1
CDR3 DNA: TGTGCCAGCAGCTTAGAGACAGGGGCTATCCCCTACGAGCAGTACTTC
CDR3 protein: CASSLETGAIPYEQYF

CDR3 length: 16
V gene: TRBV6-2/TRBV6-3
clone size: few
J gene: TRBJ2-6
D gene: NA
CDR3 DNA: TGTGCCAGCAGTTATCTATCGGGATCTGGGGCCAACGTCCTGACTTTC
CDR3 protein: CASSYLSGSGANVLTF

CDR3 length: 14
V gene: TRBV2
clone size: NA
J gene: TRBJ1-1
D gene: NA
CDR3 DNA: TGTGCCAGCAAACCGAACAGGGCTGACACTGAAGCTTTCTTT
CDR3 protein: CASKPNRADTEAFF

CDR3 length: 15
V gene: TRBV6-1
clone size: few
J gene: TRBJ1-6
D gene: TRBD1
CDR3 DNA: TGTGCCAGCAGTGTACAGACAGGGGGTTATTCACCCCTCCACTTT
CDR3 protein: CASSVQTGGYSPLHF

CDR3 length: 16
V gene: TRBV7-2
clone size: many
J gene: TRBJ1-6
D gene: TRBD1
CDR3 DNA: TGTGCCAGCAGCACACCGGGACAGGGGCGAAAGTCACCCCTCCACTTT
CDR3 protein: CASSTPGQGRKSPLHF

CDR3 length: 16
V gene: TRBV7-2
clone size: NA
J gene: TRBJ2-1
D gene: TRBD2
CDR3 DNA: TGTGCCAGCAGCAGTAGCGGGAGCCCCTCCTACAATGAGCAGTTCTTC
CDR3 protein: CASSSSGSPSYNEQFF

CDR3 length: 16
V gene: TRBV7-9
clone size: many
J gene: TRBJ1-1
D gene: NA
CDR3 DNA: TGTGCCAGCAGCTTAGGACGTTTCACCGGGAACACTGAAGCTTTCTTT
CDR3 protein: CASSLGRFTGNTEAFF

CDR3 length: 15
V gene: TRBV11-2
clone size: few
J gene: TRBJ2-1
D gene: NA
CDR3 DNA: TGTGCCAGCAGCTTAGTATTTTCCCTCTACAATGAGCAGTTCTTC
CDR3 protein: CASSLVFSLYNEQFF

CDR3 length: 14
V gene: TRBV2
clone size: NA
J gene: TRBJ1-2
D gene: NA
CDR3 DNA: TGTGCCAGCAGTGAGGTCAGGGTGTTAGGTGGCTACACCTTC
CDR3 protein: CASSEVRVLGGYTF

CDR3 length: 14
V gene: TRBV3-1
clone size: NA
J gene: TRBJ2-1
D gene: TRBD2
CDR3 DNA: TGTGCCAGCAGCCGGGTAATAGCGGGGAGTGAGCAGTTCTTC
CDR3 protein: CASSRVIAGSEQFF

CDR3 length: 15
V gene: TRBV7-9
clone size: few
J gene: TRBJ2-7
D gene: NA
CDR3 DNA: TGTGCCAGCAGCTTAGCGTGGGGGAGAAGGTACGAGCAGTACTTC
CDR3 protein: CASSLAWGRRYEQYF

CDR3 length: 14
V gene: TRBV19
clone size: NA
J gene: TRBJ2-2
D gene: NA
CDR3 DNA: TGTGCCAGTTCGCCCGGGGTAGGGGCCGGGGAGCTGTTTTTT
CDR3 protein: CASSPGVGAGELFF

CDR3 length: 14
V gene: TRBV27
clone size: NA
J gene: TRBJ1-5
D gene: TRBD1
CDR3 DNA: TGTGCCAGCAGTTTTGGGACAGGGTATCAGCCACAGCATTTT
CDR3 protein: CASSFGTGYQPQHF

CDR3 length: 14
V gene: TRBV25-1
clone size: NA
J gene: TRBJ1-4
D gene: TRBD1
CDR3 DNA: TGTGCCAGCAGTGAATGGGAGGGGGCAAGAAAACTGTTTTTT
CDR3 protein: CASSEWEGARKLFF

CDR3 length: 14
V gene: TRBV6-1
clone size: few
J gene: TRBJ1-2
D gene: TRBD1
CDR3 DNA: TGTGCCAGCAGCCGGACAGGGGGCCAAGATGGCTACACCTTC
CDR3 protein: CASSRTGGQDGYTF

CDR3 length: 20
V gene: TRBV15
clone size: NA
J gene: TRBJ2-1
D gene: TRBD2
CDR3 DNA: TGTGCCACCAGCAGAGATCTCCTAGCGGGGGCCACCCTCTCCTACAATGAGCAGTTCTTC
CDR3 protein: CATSRDLLAGATLSYNEQFF

CDR3 length: 13
V gene: TRBV6-2/TRBV6-3
clone size: NA
J gene: TRBJ1-1
D gene: NA
CDR3 DNA: TGTGCCAGCACCTTTTTTGGTGGCACTGAAGCTTTCTTT
CDR3 protein: CASTFFGGTEAFF

CDR3 length: 15
V gene: TRBV7-2
clone size: many
J gene: TRBJ2-2
D gene: NA
CDR3 DNA: TGTGCCAGCAGCTTAGAGATGGGGTCACCCGGGGAGCTGTTTTTT
CDR3 protein: CASSLEMGSPGELFF

CDR3 length: 15
V gene: TRBV7-2
clone size: few
J gene: TRBJ2-3
D gene: NA
CDR3 DNA: TGTGCCAGCAGCTTAGCGGGAACTTTCGGGGATACGCAGTATTTT
CDR3 protein: CASSLAGTFGDTQYF

CDR3 length: 12
V gene: TRBV2
clone size: NA
J gene: TRBJ2-7
D gene: NA
CDR3 DNA: TGTGCCAGCACCAGGGATCTCGGGGAGCAGTACTTC
CDR3 protein: CASTRDLGEQYF

CDR3 length: 15
V gene: TRBV7-8
clone size: many
J gene: TRBJ2-3
D gene: TRBD2
CDR3 DNA: TGTGCCAGCAGCGACGGACTAGCGGACACAGATACGCAGTATTTT
CDR3 protein: CASSDGLADTDTQYF

CDR3 length: 14
V gene: TRBV6-2/TRBV6-3
clone size: NA
J gene: TRBJ1-5
D gene: TRBD1
CDR3 DNA: TGTGCCAGCAAGACGGGACAGGGTTATCAGCCCCAGCATTTT
CDR3 protein: CASKTGQGYQPQHF

CDR3 length: 13
V gene: TRBV12-3/TRBV12-4
clone size: few
J gene: TRBJ2-3
D gene: NA
CDR3 DNA: TGTGCCAGCACCGTTGAGGGGGGCGGTACGCAGTATTTT
CDR3 protein: CASTVEGGGTQYF

CDR3 length: 19
V gene: TRBV6-1
clone size: few
J gene: TRBJ2-3
D gene: NA
CDR3 DNA: TGTGCCAGCAGTGAATACAGAGTCGACAGGTCCCCTAGCACAGATACGCAGTATTTT
CDR3 protein: CASSEYRVDRSPSTDTQYF

CDR3 length: 15
V gene: TRBV7-6
clone size: many
J gene: TRBJ2-5
D gene: TRBD2
CDR3 DNA: TGTGCCAGCAGCCGGGGACTAGCGGTTCAAGAGACCCAGTACTTC
CDR3 protein: CASSRGLAVQETQYF

CDR3 length: 13
V gene: TRBV7-8
clone size: many
J gene: TRBJ1-1
D gene: NA
CDR3 DNA: TGTGCCAGCAGCTCCCGTCGGGCCACTGAAGCTTTCTTT
CDR3 protein: CASSSRRATEAFF

CDR3 length: 16
V gene: TRBV12-3/TRBV12-4
clone size: NA
J gene: TRBJ1-2
D gene: NA
CDR3 DNA: TGTGCCAGCAGTCCGACCATCCGGGGCGACCCGCATGGCTACACCTTC
CDR3 protein: CASSPTIRGDPHGYTF

CDR3 length: 15
V gene: TRBV20-1
clone size: NA
J gene: TRBJ2-3
D gene: TRBD2
CDR3 DNA: TGCAGTGCGGTGACTAGCGGGGGGTCCACAGATACGCAGTATTTT
CDR3 protein: CSAVTSGGSTDTQYF

CDR3 length: 14
V gene: TRBV6-1
clone size: NA
J gene: TRBJ1-6
D gene: TRBD1
CDR3 DNA: TGTGCCAGCATAGACAGGGGCTATAATTCACCCCTCCACTTT
CDR3 protein: CASIDRGYNSPLHF

CDR3 length: 14
V gene: TRBV27
clone size: NA
J gene: TRBJ2-3
D gene: NA
CDR3 DNA: TGTGCCAGTAAGACCCTGGCGAGCACAGATACGCAGTATTTT
CDR3 protein: CASKTLASTDTQYF

CDR3 length: 17
V gene: TRBV7-2
clone size: few
J gene: TRBJ2-5
D gene: NA
CDR3 DNA: TGTGCCAGCAGCTTAGCCCGCCCGACAGATCCCCAAGAGACCCAGTACTTC
CDR3 protein: CASSLARPTDPQETQYF

CDR3 length: 10
V gene: TRBV7-6
clone size: NA
J gene: TRBJ1-2
D gene: NA
CDR3 DNA: TGTGCCAGCAGCCTCCTCTATCCTTTTTTC
CDR3 protein: CASSLLYPFF

CDR3 length: 13
V gene: TRBV7-6
clone size: NA
J gene: TRBJ2-1
D gene: NA
CDR3 DNA: TGTGCCAGCAGCTTCTGGACTGACAATGAGCAGTTCTTC
CDR3 protein: CASSFWTDNEQFF

CDR3 length: 15
V gene: TRBV12-3/TRBV12-4
clone size: NA
J gene: TRBJ1-6
D gene: NA
CDR3 DNA: TGTGCCAGCAGCTCCCGGGGGTCCTATAATTCACCCCTCCACTTT
CDR3 protein: CASSSRGSYNSPLHF

CDR3 length: 16
V gene: TRBV20-1
clone size: few
J gene: TRBJ2-1
D gene: TRBD2
CDR3 DNA: TGCAGTGCTTTCCCGACTAGCGGGAAAACCTACAATGAGCAGTTCTTC
CDR3 protein: CSAFPTSGKTYNEQFF

CDR3 length: 14
V gene: TRBV7-2
clone size: few
J gene: TRBJ1-2
D gene: NA
CDR3 DNA: TGTGCCAGCAGCTTAACAACAGGGCCCTCAGGCTACACCTTC
CDR3 protein: CASSLTTGPSGYTF

CDR3 length: 14
V gene: TRBV7-2
clone size: NA
J gene: TRBJ1-1
D gene: NA
CDR3 DNA: TGTGCCAGCAGCTCCGTACAGGGTTGGGCTGAAGCTTTCTTT
CDR3 protein: CASSSVQGWAEAFF

CDR3 length: 14
V gene: TRBV7-6
clone size: many
J gene: TRBJ2-7
D gene: NA
CDR3 DNA: TGTGCCAGCAGCTTACGCCAAGGGGGCTACGAGCAGTACTTC
CDR3 protein: CASSLRQGGYEQYF

CDR3 length: 16
V gene: TRBV7-9
clone size: many
J gene: TRBJ2-7
D gene: NA
CDR3 DNA: TGTGCCAGCAGCCGTCTAACGAATCGGGAGCCCTACGAGCAGTACTTC
CDR3 protein: CASSRLTNREPYEQYF

CDR3 length: 12
V gene: TRBV7-6
clone size: many
J gene: TRBJ1-3
D gene: NA
CDR3 DNA: TGTGCCAGCAGCTTAACGACGGACACCATATATTTT
CDR3 protein: CASSLTTDTIYF

CDR3 length: 18
V gene: TRBV7-8
clone size: few
J gene: TRBJ2-1
D gene: NA
CDR3 DNA: TGTGCCAGCAGCCCCTACCCCGTACTGGTCGTAAGTGGCAATGAGCAGTTCTTC
CDR3 protein: CASSPYPVLVVSGNEQFF

CDR3 length: 19
V gene: TRBV7-2
clone size: many
J gene: TRBJ2-1
D gene: TRBD1
CDR3 DNA: TGTGCCAGCAGCTCAGTGGACAGGGCATCCCCCTTACCCTACAATGAGCAGTTCTTC
CDR3 protein: CASSSVDRASPLPYNEQFF

CDR3 length: 13
V gene: TRBV2
clone size: NA
J gene: TRBJ1-6
D gene: NA
CDR3 DNA: TGTGCCAGCAGCTCAGAGAGGAATTCACCCCTCCACTTT
CDR3 protein: CASSSERNSPLHF

CDR3 length: 13
V gene: TRBV2
clone size: NA
J gene: TRBJ2-5
D gene: NA
CDR3 DNA: TGTGCCAGCATGTCGGGTGCGCAAGAGACCCAGTACTTC
CDR3 protein: CASMSGAQETQYF

CDR3 length: 16
V gene: TRBV18
clone size: NA
J gene: TRBJ1-4
D gene: TRBD1
CDR3 DNA: TGTGCCAGCTCACCAATTCGGGACAGGCGTAATGAAAAACTGTTTTTT
CDR3 protein: CASSPIRDRRNEKLFF

CDR3 length: 14
V gene: TRBV19
clone size: NA
J gene: TRBJ2-7
D gene: NA
CDR3 DNA: TGTGCCAGTAGTACCCCCCATAGGTCCTACGAGCAGTACTTC
CDR3 protein: CASSTPHRSYEQYF

CDR3 length: 17
V gene: TRBV7-2
clone size: NA
J gene: TRBJ2-1
D gene: NA
CDR3 DNA: TGTGCCAGCAGCTCTAGAATACCCCAGGGTACCTACAATGAGCAGTTCTTC
CDR3 protein: CASSSRIPQGTYNEQFF

CDR3 length: 13
V gene: TRBV20-1
clone size: NA
J gene: TRBJ2-7
D gene: TRBD1
CDR3 DNA: TGCAGTGCAGACGGACAGGGAAACTACGAGCAGTACTTC
CDR3 protein: CSADGQGNYEQYF

CDR3 length: 17
V gene: TRBV7-9
clone size: few
J gene: TRBJ2-3
D gene: NA
CDR3 DNA: TGTGCCAGCAGCTTAGCGAGGGCACTAGTGGGGACAGATACGCAGTATTTT
CDR3 protein: CASSLARALVGTDTQYF

CDR3 length: 13
V gene: TRBV7-9
clone size: NA
J gene: TRBJ1-1
D gene: NA
CDR3 DNA: TGTGCCAGCAGCAAAATGGGCGGAGCTGAAGCTTTCTTT
CDR3 protein: CASSKMGGAEAFF

CDR3 length: 15
V gene: TRBV5-4
clone size: NA
J gene: TRBJ2-5
D gene: NA
CDR3 DNA: TGTGCCAGCAGCTTGGCAGGGGATCGGGGAGAGACCCAGTACTTC
CDR3 protein: CASSLAGDRGETQYF

CDR3 length: 13
V gene: TRBV20-1
clone size: NA
J gene: TRBJ2-7
D gene: NA
CDR3 DNA: TGCAGTGCTAGCATGACTAACTCCTACGAGCAGTACTTC
CDR3 protein: CSASMTNSYEQYF

CDR3 length: 14
V gene: TRBV12-3/TRBV12-4
clone size: few
J gene: TRBJ2-3
D gene: TRBD2
CDR3 DNA: TGTGCCAGCAGTTTTCGGGAGGGCCAAGATACGCAGTATTTT
CDR3 protein: CASSFREGQDTQYF

CDR3 length: 14
V gene: TRBV4-2
clone size: NA
J gene: TRBJ1-5
D gene: NA
CDR3 DNA: TGTGCCAGCAGCCAAGATCCCGAAAATCAGCCCCAGCATTTT
CDR3 protein: CASSQDPENQPQHF

CDR3 length: 15
V gene: TRBV18
clone size: NA
J gene: TRBJ1-5
D gene: NA
CDR3 DNA: TGTGCCAGCTCAAAACCGGGGGGTCGCAATCAGCCCCAGCATTTT
CDR3 protein: CASSKPGGRNQPQHF